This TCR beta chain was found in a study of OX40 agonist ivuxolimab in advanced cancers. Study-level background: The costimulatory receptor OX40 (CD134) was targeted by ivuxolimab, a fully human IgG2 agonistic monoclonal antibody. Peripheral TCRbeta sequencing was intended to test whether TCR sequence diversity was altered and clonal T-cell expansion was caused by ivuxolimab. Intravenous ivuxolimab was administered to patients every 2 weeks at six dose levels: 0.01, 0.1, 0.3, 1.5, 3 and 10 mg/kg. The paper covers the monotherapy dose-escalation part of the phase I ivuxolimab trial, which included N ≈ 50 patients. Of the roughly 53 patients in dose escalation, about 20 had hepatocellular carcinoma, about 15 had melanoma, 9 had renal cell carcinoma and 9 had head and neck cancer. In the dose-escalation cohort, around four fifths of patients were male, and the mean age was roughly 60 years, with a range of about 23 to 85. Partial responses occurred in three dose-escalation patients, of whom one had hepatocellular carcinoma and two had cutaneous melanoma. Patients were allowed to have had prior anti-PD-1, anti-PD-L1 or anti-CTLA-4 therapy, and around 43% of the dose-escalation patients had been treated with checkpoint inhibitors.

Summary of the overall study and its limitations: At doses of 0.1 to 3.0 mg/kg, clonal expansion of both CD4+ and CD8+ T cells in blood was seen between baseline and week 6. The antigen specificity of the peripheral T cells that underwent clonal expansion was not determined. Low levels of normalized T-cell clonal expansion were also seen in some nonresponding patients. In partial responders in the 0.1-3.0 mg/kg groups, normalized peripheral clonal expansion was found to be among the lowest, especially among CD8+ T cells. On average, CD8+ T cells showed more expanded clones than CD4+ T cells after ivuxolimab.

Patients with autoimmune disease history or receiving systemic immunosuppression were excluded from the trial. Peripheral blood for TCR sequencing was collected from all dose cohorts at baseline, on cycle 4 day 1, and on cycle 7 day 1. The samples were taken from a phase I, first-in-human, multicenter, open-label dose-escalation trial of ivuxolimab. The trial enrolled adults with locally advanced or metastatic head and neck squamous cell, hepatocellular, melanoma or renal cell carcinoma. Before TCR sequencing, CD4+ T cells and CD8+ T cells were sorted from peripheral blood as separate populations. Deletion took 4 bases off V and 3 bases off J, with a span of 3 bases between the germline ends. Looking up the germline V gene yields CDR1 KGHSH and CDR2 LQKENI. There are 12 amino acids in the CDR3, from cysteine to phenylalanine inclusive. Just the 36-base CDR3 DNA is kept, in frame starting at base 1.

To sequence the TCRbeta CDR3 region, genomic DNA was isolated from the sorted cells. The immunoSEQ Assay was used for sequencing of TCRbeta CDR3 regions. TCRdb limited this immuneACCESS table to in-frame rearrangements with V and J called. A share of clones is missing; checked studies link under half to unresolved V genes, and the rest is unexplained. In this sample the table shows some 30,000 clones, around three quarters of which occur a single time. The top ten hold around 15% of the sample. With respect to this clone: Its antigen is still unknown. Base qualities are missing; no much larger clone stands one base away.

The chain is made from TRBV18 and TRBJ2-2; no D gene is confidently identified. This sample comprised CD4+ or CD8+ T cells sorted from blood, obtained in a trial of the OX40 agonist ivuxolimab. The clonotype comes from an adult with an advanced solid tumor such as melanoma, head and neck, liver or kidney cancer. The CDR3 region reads CASSQYTGELFF. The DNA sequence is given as TGTGCCAGCTCACAATACACCGGGGAGCTGTTTTTT.